This T cell receptor beta chain emerged from a study of graft-versus-host responses after intestinal transplantation. The overall study: Induction using anti-thymocyte globulin, followed by tacrolimus and steroids for two to four years, was given to all recipients. Study-level results: Analysis identified GvH clones in recipient marrow, with some appearing first in ileum or blood. Early post-transplant declines in HvG were associated with peak levels of circulating GvH clones. Graft-versus-host to host-versus-graft clonal ratios in allografts were high in patients with graft-donor T cell macrochimerism.

V was pared by 2 bases and J by 2 bases, with 4 bases between. This CDR3 is built from 12 residues. Germline V gene lookup returns CDR1 SGHRS and CDR2 YFSETQ. TCRdb's table, derived via immunoSEQ multiplex PCR, lists solely in-frame clones and lacks some. The data contain about 47,000 clones, just under 95% of them singletons. As for this clone: Its antigen is not known.

This clonotype was sampled from a human patient who received an intestinal transplant, so some T cells may come from the graft donor. The chain carries TRBV5-1 and TRBJ1-1; D uncertain. Sequencing used PBMCs, obtained 786 days after a first intestinal transplant, on the day of a second. The CDR3 loop is CASSFPNTEAFF. CDR3 DNA sequence: TGCGCCAGCAGCTTCCCAAACACTGAAGCTTTCTTT.